What follows describes a single TCR beta chain. The data are from a study of OX40 agonist ivuxolimab in advanced cancers. V shed 0 bases, J shed 7 bases, and the junction held 1 base outside the gene matches. CDR3 length: 13 amino acids. Germline values: CDR1 SGHNT, CDR2 YYREEE (reference sequence). Assay: immunoSEQ multiplex PCR; the TCRdb copy retains only in-frame clones and omits some. The top ten clones hold 0.43% of a sample with tens of thousands of clones, 75% to 95% of them seen once. The source material was CD4+ or CD8+ T cells sorted from blood, sampled in a trial of the OX40 agonist ivuxolimab. The rearrangement uses TRBV5-4 and TRBJ2-1; 7 bases match TRBD2. The receptor was isolated from an adult with an advanced solid tumor such as melanoma, head and neck, liver or kidney cancer. CDR3 region: CASSLVSGNEQFF. For the CDR3, the DNA is TGTGCCAGCAGCTTGGTTAGCGGGAATGAGCAGTTCTTC.